These 15 T cell receptor beta chains were sequenced from one sample in a study of OX40 agonist ivuxolimab in advanced cancers. Libraries were constructed by the immunoSEQ multiplex PCR assay. TCRdb took over this immuneACCESS table, retaining in-frame rearrangements with V and J assigned. Such tables are incomplete; in checked studies, under half of the missing clones stem from an unresolved V gene, and the remainder is unexplained. In all, the sample holds 63,000 or so clones, and roughly nine tenths of those were seen once. Of the sample, about 4.4% falls within the top ten clones. This specimen was CD4+ or CD8+ T cells sorted from blood, taken in a trial of the OX40 agonist ivuxolimab. These receptors were obtained from an adult with an advanced solid tumor such as melanoma, head and neck, liver or kidney cancer.

This clone was seen just once. The V call is TRBV11-2, the J call TRBJ2-7; D is unresolved. The ends were cut back, 0 bases at V and 3 bases at J, with 6 bases in the middle. Per the germline V gene, CDR1 is SGHAT and CDR2 is FQNNGV. CDR3 length equals 13 residues. CDR3 sequence (DNA): TGTGCCAGCAGCTTAGATACGAGCTACGAGCAGTACTTC. It translates to CASSLDTSYEQYF.

V is TRBV19 and J is TRBJ2-7, with D possibly matching TRBD2 (5 bases). The germline gives CDR1 LNHDA, CDR2 SQIVND (reference sequence). The ends were cut back, 5 bases at V and 3 bases at J, with 17 bases in the middle. There are 15 residues in the CDR3. The CDR3 sequence: CASSPRAGVDYEQYF. CDR3 DNA sequence: TGTGCCAGTAGTCCCCGGGCCGGGGTTGACTACGAGCAGTACTTC.

The genes are TRBV13 and TRBJ1-1, with 9 bases fitting TRBD1. CDR1 is PRHDT and CDR2 is FYEKMQ in the germline V gene (reference sequence). The CDR3 extends over 15 amino acids. The V and J ends lost 5 bases and 5 bases, in that order; junction bases with no gene match: 9. The CDR3 sequence is CASSIKQGARTEAFF. The CDR3 coding sequence is TGTGCCAGCAGCATAAAACAGGGGGCGAGAACTGAAGCTTTCTTT.

The chain combines TRBV6-5 with TRBJ2-7; perhaps TRBD2 as D (5 bases). CDR1 is MNHEY and CDR2 is SVGAGI in the germline V gene. This CDR3 has 14 amino acids. Trimming shortened V by 4 bases and J by 1 base, and 11 bases separated the two germline ends. The CDR3 is CASSSPTSSYEQYF. In DNA form, the CDR3 reads TGTGCCAGCAGTTCTCCTACTAGTTCCTACGAGCAGTACTTC.

This clone appeared once. The chain has TRBV6-6 and TRBJ1-1; maybe TRBD1 (6 bases). The V and J ends lost 5 bases and 3 bases respectively, with 16 bases between them. CDR1 is MNHNY, CDR2 SVGAGI, per germline (reference sequence). This CDR3 is built from 15 residues. The CDR3 DNA reads TGTGCCAGCAGTCTCACAGGGCTCGATGACACTGAAGCTTTCTTT. Residues: CASSLTGLDDTEAFF.

The V and J genes are TRBV4-1 and TRBJ2-7; 8 bases align to TRBD1. CDR1 is MGHRA and CDR2 is YSYEKL in the germline V gene. The junction had 13 bases not matched to a gene; V was cut back by 0 bases and J by 3 bases. The CDR3 loop spans 18 amino acids. This CDR3 reads CASSQEDVGQGANYEQYV. The CDR3 DNA reads TGCGCCAGCAGCCAAGAGGATGTGGGTCAGGGGGCCAACTACGAGCAGTACGTC.

The chain is built from TRBV7-7 and TRBJ2-5; perhaps TRBD1 as D (6 bases). The CDR3 totals 16 residues. Germline assignment: CDR1 SSHAT and CDR2 FNYEAQ (reference sequence). Written as DNA, the CDR3 is TGTGCTACTACCCTCAGGGAAGGGGGTTTGGGAGAGACCCAGTACTTC. Protein: CATTLREGGLGETQYF.

The chain recombines TRBV18 with TRBJ2-7; 9 bases are a match to TRBD1. The CDR3 runs 12 residues. CDR1 and CDR2 (germline): KGHSH, LQKENI. Trimming at V came to 3 bases and at J to 6 bases, leaving 0 bases not matched to a gene. The CDR3 nucleotides read TGTGCCAGCTCACCGGACAGGGGCGAGCAGTACGTC. It translates to CASSPDRGEQYV.

The V gene is TRBV4-2, the J gene TRBJ1-6; 8 bases agree with TRBD1. Trimming at V came to 0 bases and at J to 10 bases, leaving 8 bases not matched to a gene. The CDR3 spans 16 residues. From germline, CDR1 is LGHNA and CDR2 YNFKEQ. The CDR3 nucleotides are TGTGCCAGCAGCCAAGAGACAGGGGTCTTCTTGTCACCCCTCCACTTT. This gives the protein CASSQETGVFLSPLHF.

The chain recombines TRBV11-1 with TRBJ2-7; tentative D call: TRBD1 (5 bases). Germline values: CDR1 SGHAT, CDR2 FQDESV (reference sequence). V was trimmed by 5 bases and J by 6 bases, leaving 14 bases between them. This CDR3 spans 13 amino acids. CDR3 DNA: TGTGCCAGCAGCCGGAATAATGGGGCCGAGCAGTACTTC. Its protein product is CASSRNNGAEQYF.

This chain links TRBV4-1 with TRBJ2-5; TRBD2 might be the D (5 bases). The CDR3 contains 13 residues. Germline-derived CDR1 and CDR2 are MGHRA and YSYEKL. V shed 1 base and J shed 5 bases, with 8 bases lying between them. The CDR3 DNA reads TGCGCCAGCAGCCAAGTTTGGAGGGAGACCCAGTACTTC. It codes for CASSQVWRETQYF.

This chain's CDR3 is CASTTNWETPQIHGYTF. The DNA for the CDR3 is TGTGCCAGCACCACCAACTGGGAGACCCCCCAGATACATGGCTACACCTTC. J is TRBJ1-2 and V is TRBV28, with D unresolved. CDR3 length: 17 residues. Germline CDR1 reads MDHEN; CDR2 reads SYDVKM. V lost 7 bases and J 6 bases, leaving 27 bases between the germline ends.

Only one count was recorded for this clone. The chain links TRBV4-1 to TRBJ2-2; D may be TRBD1 (5 bases). Germline CDR1 reads MGHRA; CDR2 reads YSYEKL. Trimming shortened V by 3 bases and J by 16 bases, and 18 bases separated the two germline ends. The CDR3 runs 13 residues. The CDR3: CASSHGHADSPFF. The CDR3 DNA is TGCGCCAGCAGCCATGGACACGCAGATTCCCCGTTTTTT.

The chain combines TRBV5-6 with TRBJ1-2; the D is unclear. Germline loops: CDR1 SGHDT, CDR2 YYEEEE. V lost 0 bases and J 1 base, leaving 7 bases between the germline ends. The CDR3 loop spans 14 amino acids. Here the CDR3 DNA reads TGTGCCAGCAGCTTGGCGGCGAGTAACTATGGCTACACCTTC. Its protein is CASSLAASNYGYTF.

V is TRBV5-4 and J is TRBJ1-2; no definite D call. The CDR3 consists of 11 residues. V dropped 4 bases and J dropped 8 bases, with 9 bases sitting between them. Germline CDR1 is SGHNT and CDR2 is YYREEE (reference sequence). The CDR3 spells CASSTVQGYTF. CDR3 nucleotides: TGTGCCAGCAGCACGGTGCAGGGCTACACCTTC. The complete variable domain, with remaining parts taken from reference TRBV5-4 and TRBJ1-2, reads ETGVTQSPTHLIKTRGQQVTLRCSSQSGHNTVSWYQQALGQGPQFIFQYYREEENGRGNFPPRFSGLQFPNYSSELNVNALELDDSALYLCASSTVQGYTFGSGTRLTVV.